This is a list of T cell receptor beta chains from one sample in a study of shared clonotypes between healthy human individuals. Using immunoSEQ multiplex PCR, the repertoire was profiled, and TCRdb retains in-frame clones only, with some absent. The sample has just over 2,000,000 clones; around 95% are singletons. Material for sequencing was naive CD4+ T cells sorted from blood. The receptors shown here come from a man between 18 and 35 years old in good health. The CDR3 runs from the conserved cysteine through the conserved F or W. Clone size is given for some rows only: seen once, a few or many times, or a class if the clone is expanded.

TRBJ1-1	14	NA	TRBV28	CASSPTTGITEAFF
TRBJ2-7	10	NA	TRBV21-1	CASSNYEQYF
TRBJ1-5	16	NA	TRBV7-9	CASSLGSGTPHQPQHF
TRBJ2-7	14	NA	TRBV11-3	CASSPSGNTYEQYF
TRBJ1-2	12	NA	TRBV7-2	CASSTGTLRNTF
TRBJ1-3	17	NA	TRBV28	CASSLFGSHNSGNTIYF
TRBJ2-2	16	NA	TRBV5-1	CASSFPTGDRTGELFF
TRBJ2-7	12	NA	TRBV11-2	CASSRLSYEQYF
TRBJ2-2	13	NA	TRBV5-1	CASRDRNTGELFF
TRBJ2-3	15	once	TRBV10-1	CASSVAGVETDTQYF
TRBJ1-5	13	NA	TRBV27	CASRSRGNQPQHF
TRBJ2-5	16	NA	TRBV11-1	CASSLSVAGGQETQYF
TRBJ1-5	15	NA	TRBV2	CASSTGQGEGQPQHF
TRBJ2-3	12	NA	TRBV30	CAWSGPGDTQYF
TRBJ2-2	16	NA	TRBV5-4	CASSSPGGDPRGELFF
TRBJ1-5	16	NA	TRBV18	CASSPGVGASNQPQHF
TRBJ2-5	16	NA	TRBV4-2	CASSQDQGQLGETQYF
TRBJ2-3	13	NA	TRBV7-9	CASSSTPADTQYF
TRBJ1-6	13	NA	TRBV2	CASSVIDYSPLHF
TRBJ1-2	16	NA	TRBV7-2	CASSFSYGGQGGGYTF
TRBJ2-7	14	NA	TRBV9	CASSPDGSSYEQYF
TRBJ1-1	13	NA	TRBV27	CASSWQVGTEAFF
TRBJ2-3	15	NA	TRBV4-1	CASSQEEAGADTQYF
TRBJ2-7	15	NA	TRBV10-1	CASSESSGSPYEQYF
TRBJ1-2	14	once	TRBV6-5	CASSRTGAYYGYTF
TRBJ2-1	15	NA	TRBV7-2	CASSTRLAGIDEQFF
TRBJ2-3	16	NA	TRBV11-2	CASGQLAGGGADTQYF
TRBJ1-6	14	NA	TRBV2	CASCDKPGNSPLHF
TRBJ2-7	15	NA	TRBV19	CASSQASGTTYEQYF
TRBJ2-5	13	NA	TRBV2	CASIRGFQETQYF
TRBJ2-5	15	NA	TRBV7-2	CASSGTGSASETQYF
TRBJ2-1	16	NA	TRBV6-1	CASSAAGQGSYNEQFF
TRBJ2-3	13	NA	TRBV27	CASKASGIDTQYF
TRBJ1-5	15	NA	TRBV28	CASSSPGDPNQPQHF
TRBJ2-1	18	NA	TRBV7-2	CASSYRTPFGRVNNEQFF
TRBJ1-1	14	once	TRBV18	CASSRVRENTEAFF
TRBJ1-2	12	NA	TRBV19	CASRITGGGYTF
TRBJ1-2	13	NA	TRBV6-1	CASSETYSRGYTF
TRBJ2-3	19	NA	TRBV4-1	CASSQEGTSGGRGPDTQYF
TRBJ2-5	16	once	TRBV7-9	CASSRGTGGRVETQYF
TRBJ2-3	15	NA	TRBV18	CASSSSGLGPDTQYF
TRBJ1-6	15	NA	TRBV2	CASSQVISYNSPLHF
TRBJ2-7	13	NA	TRBV5-1	CASSLTSFYEQYF
TRBJ1-3	15	NA	TRBV30	CAWSLASKPGNTIYF
TRBJ2-7	14	few	TRBV30	CAWSVGGTSYEQYF
TRBJ1-6	15	NA	TRBV2	CASSGLTGDNSPLHF
TRBJ1-2	13	NA	TRBV19	CASSIPGNYGYTF
TRBJ1-6	20	NA	TRBV27	CASSFSAGSRGYSYNSPLHF
TRBJ2-3	17	NA	TRBV5-1	CASSLRGGQLSTDTQYF
TRBJ1-5	15	NA	TRBV4-1	CASSQDRQSNQPQHF
TRBJ2-1	15	NA	TRBV4-1	CASSRSGGPYNEQFF
TRBJ1-6	14	NA	TRBV9	CASSESGLGSPLHF
TRBJ1-5	13	NA	TRBV5-4	CASSLDSVQPQHF
TRBJ2-7	13	NA	TRBV4-1	CASSQWRMEEQYF
TRBJ1-5	14	NA	TRBV2	CASSLGQGDQPQHF
TRBJ2-6	17	NA	TRBV4-3	CASSQDLGSGVLPVLTF
TRBJ1-5	14	NA	TRBV9	CASSPGQGRQPQHF
TRBJ1-1	12	NA	TRBV6-1	CASRTSTTEAFF
TRBJ2-7	15	NA	TRBV6-1	CASSQRTGFSYEQYF